Shown below are 15 T cell receptor beta chains from a single sample sequenced in a study of CD8+ T cells in alopecia areata. After isolation, RNA underwent reverse transcription to generate cDNA as the sequencing template. Assay used: immunoSEQ multiplex PCR; TCRdb lists only in-frame clones, some missing. The data contain about 60,000 clones, roughly 46% of them singletons. Regarding treatment: oral pan-JAK inhibitor, 5-10 mg twice daily. The source material was CD8+ T cells sorted from blood, sampled around week 36, from a patient treated with tofacitinib. These TCRs come from a human donor with alopecia areata.

This clone appeared a few times. This chain connects TRBV27 to TRBJ1-5; maybe TRBD1 (6 bases). CDR1 is MNHEY, CDR2 SMNVEV, per germline (reference sequence). V lost 3 bases to trimming and J lost 0 bases, with 9 bases between them. The CDR3 consists of 15 residues. The CDR3 loop is CASSFLGGSNQPQHF. In DNA, the CDR3 is TGTGCCAGCAGTTTCTTAGGGGGTAGCAATCAGCCCCAGCATTTT.

The V gene is TRBV25-1, the J gene TRBJ1-2; D may be TRBD1 (5 bases). The CDR3 runs to 12 residues. V was pared by 4 bases and J by 8 bases, with 11 bases between. In germline, CDR1 is MGHDK, CDR2 SYGVNS. The CDR3 reads CASSGVGDGYTF. DNA for the CDR3: TGTGCCAGCAGTGGGGTTGGGGACGGCTACACCTTC.

The chain has TRBV28 and TRBJ2-7, with TRBD1 identical over 9 bases. CDR3 length: 14 amino acids. V lost 5 bases and J lost 5; bases outside the gene matches: 7. Germline values: CDR1 MDHEN, CDR2 SYDVKM. CDR3 in DNA: TGTGCCAGCAGTCGAGGACAGGGGACGAACGAGCAGTACTTC. It is translated as CASSRGQGTNEQYF.

This rearrangement joins TRBV6-1 to TRBJ1-1, with D perhaps matching TRBD1 (5 bases). The CDR3 loop spans 12 amino acids. The ends were cut back, 10 bases at V and 6 bases at J, with 15 bases in the middle. The germline gives CDR1 MNHNS, CDR2 SASEGT. As DNA, the CDR3 is TGTGCCAACGTCCCGAGGGGTTCTGAAGCTTTCTTT. The encoded protein is CANVPRGSEAFF.

This clone has more than one count but fewer than ten. This chain links TRBV4-1 with TRBJ2-1; TRBD2 matches at 12 bases. The CDR3 has 17 residues. Germline V gene lookup returns CDR1 MGHRA and CDR2 YSYEKL. The V gene end was trimmed by 5 bases and the J gene end by 8 bases; junction bases not matched to a gene: 13. The CDR3: CASSSLAGGPVNHEQFF. The CDR3 DNA reads TGCGCCAGCAGCTCGCTAGCGGGAGGGCCTGTCAACCATGAGCAGTTCTTC.

V and J are TRBV7-8 and TRBJ2-1; TRBD2 agrees at 8 bases. Germline values: CDR1 SGHVS, CDR2 FQNEAQ. J lost 12 bases, V lost 3 bases, and 13 bases had no gene match. CDR3 size: 15 residues. This chain's CDR3 is CASSFKTSEALVQFF. The CDR3 nucleotides are TGTGCCAGCAGCTTCAAGACTAGCGAAGCTCTGGTGCAGTTCTTC.

The V gene is TRBV7-9, the J gene TRBJ2-1, with a possible D match to TRBD2 (5 bases). V was trimmed by 5 bases and J by 5 bases, leaving 16 bases between them. The V gene's germline CDR1 is SEHNR and CDR2 FQNEAQ (reference sequence). The CDR3 has 15 residues. CDR3 residues: CASSRLARGNNEQFF. CDR3 in DNA: TGTGCCAGCAGCCGCCTAGCCCGTGGTAACAATGAGCAGTTCTTC. Filled out from reference TRBV7-9 and TRBJ2-1, the complete variable domain reads DTGVSQNPRHKITKRGQNVTFRCDPISEHNRLYWYRQTLGQGPEFLTYFQNEAQLEKSRLLSDRFSAERPKGSFSTLEIQRTEQGDSAMYLCASSRLARGNNEQFFGPGTRLTVL.

V and J are TRBV25-1 and TRBJ2-7; no reliable D call. Germline CDR1 and CDR2: MGHDK and SYGVNS. Trimming took off 3 bases at V and 4 bases at J, with 4 bases between the two ends. CDR3 size: 11 residues. The CDR3 DNA follows: TGTGCCAGCAGTGATGGGTACGAGCAGTACTTC. It encodes CASSDGYEQYF.

This chain connects TRBV29-1 to TRBJ2-1; 8 bases are shared with TRBD2. The germline CDR1 and CDR2 sequences are SQVTM and ANQGSEA. The CDR3 length is 14 residues. J lost 8 bases, V lost 3 bases, and 9 bases had no gene match. The CDR3 loop reads CSVEGLGVGYEQFF. The CDR3 DNA reads TGCAGCGTTGAGGGACTAGGAGTAGGATATGAGCAGTTCTTC.

The rearrangement links TRBV14 to TRBJ1-1; D not resolved. Germline V gene sequence: CDR1 SGHDN, CDR2 FVKESK. This CDR3 is built from 13 residues. V lost 0 bases and J lost 3, with 5 bases in between. This CDR3 reads CASSQDGYTEAFF. In DNA form, the CDR3 reads TGTGCCAGCAGCCAAGACGGGTACACTGAAGCTTTCTTT. The whole variable domain, remainder taken from reference TRBV14 and TRBJ1-1, is EAGVTQFPSHSVIEKGQTVTLRCDPISGHDNLYWYRRVMGKEIKFLLHFVKESKQDESGMPNNRFLAERTGGTYSTLKVQPAELEDSGVYFCASSQDGYTEAFFGQGTRLTVV.

The chain uses TRBV7-9 and TRBJ2-7; TRBD2 is a possible D gene (7 bases). Trimming pared 4 bases from V and 2 bases from J, leaving 21 bases between. Per germline, CDR1 SEHNR and CDR2 FQNEAQ (reference sequence). The CDR3 runs to 17 residues. The CDR3 sequence is CASSSTRGGGPTYEQYF. For the CDR3, the DNA is TGTGCCAGCAGCTCTACCCGTGGGGGGGGCCCTACCTACGAGCAGTACTTC.

V gene TRBV4-1 combines with J gene TRBJ1-5, with 9 bases that match TRBD1. V lost 3 bases to trimming and J lost 4 bases; unmatched junction nucleotides: 13. The germline V gene encodes CDR1 MGHRA and CDR2 YSYEKL. The length of the CDR3 is 18 residues. CDR3 residues: CASSHSTEDRGRNQPQHF. The CDR3 bases are TGCGCCAGCAGCCACAGTACCGAGGACAGGGGACGGAATCAGCCCCAGCATTTT.

This clone appeared a few times. This CDR3 is CATSTEIYQPQHF. CDR3 nucleotide sequence: TGTGCCACCAGCACGGAGATCTATCAGCCCCAGCATTTT. This chain connects TRBV15 to TRBJ1-5; D remains unclear. V dropped 4 bases and J dropped 5 bases, with 9 bases sitting between them. The CDR3 is 13 amino acids. CDR1 and CDR2 from the germline V gene are LNHNV and YYDKDF (reference sequence).

The CDR3 region is CASSWGRAGYTF. In DNA form, the CDR3 reads TGTGCCAGCAGCTGGGGTAGGGCTGGCTACACCTTC. This chain links TRBV5-8 with TRBJ1-2; D uncertain. Trimming left V 3 bases short and J 7 bases short, with 10 bases between. The CDR3 length is 12 residues. The germline V gene has CDR1 SGHTS and CDR2 YDEGEE.

The CDR3 loop reads CASSFSSGVYNEQFF. CDR3 coding DNA: TGTGCCAGCAGCTTTTCTAGCGGGGTCTACAATGAGCAGTTCTTC. The chain combines TRBV7-9 with TRBJ2-1; TRBD2 matches at 9 bases. Germline V gene data show CDR1 as SEHNR and CDR2 as FQNEAQ (reference sequence). The CDR3 loop spans 15 amino acids. V trimming: 3 bases; J trimming: 3 bases; junction bases outside the gene matches: 3. The full variable domain, with the rest looked up from reference TRBV7-9 and TRBJ2-1, is DTGVSQNPRHKITKRGQNVTFRCDPISEHNRLYWYRQTLGQGPEFLTYFQNEAQLEKSRLLSDRFSAERPKGSFSTLEIQRTEQGDSAMYLCASSFSSGVYNEQFFGPGTRLTVL.